This T cell receptor (beta chain) was sequenced during a study of vaccination and CD4 T cells after COVID-19. About the research overall: Post-COVID samples were collected a median around 99 days following diagnosis, spanning 35 to 161. Stimulation of the cells used overlapping spike peptide pools from SARS-CoV-2 and from the common cold coronaviruses HCoV-NL63, HCoV-OC43 and HCoV-229E. Study findings and constraints: Vaccine-specific clones numbering 304 of 307 showed spike mono-reactivity in convalescent patients.

Treatment here: approximately 9-day PBMC culture with coronavirus spike peptide pools or control peptides (ViraFEST assay). Expanded clonotypes were found by TCR sequencing after peptide-pool stimulation (ViraFEST). CD4+ T cells that had been cultured provided DNA sequenced with the Oncomine TCR Beta short-read assay. TCRdb fed the PCR reads into MiXCR, producing one record per CDR3 protein. The repertoire holds tens of thousands of distinct CDR3 sequences, with 30% to 35% as singletons. This clonotype was counted between two and nine times. Its cognate antigen is unknown. The J segment lost 4 bases and the V segment lost 6 bases, leaving 8 bases of the junction unmatched. CDR1 is DFQATT and CDR2 is SNEGSKA in the germline V gene (reference sequence). The CDR3 is made up of 14 amino acids.

What was sequenced was cultured CD4+ T cells from blood. The chain combines TRBV20-1 with TRBJ1-3, with 8 bases identical to TRBD1. This clonotype was sampled from a human donor with COVID-19. CDR3 nucleotide sequence: TGCAGTGCCCCGGACAGGGCAGCAGGAAACACCATATATTTT. As protein: CSAPDRAAGNTIYF.